The rows below give T cell receptor beta chains drawn from one sample of a study of spatial heterogeneity in lung cancer. TCRdb passed the 5' RACE reads through MiXCR, listing each CDR3 protein once. The sample holds approximately 70,000 distinct CDR3 sequences, nearly 9% seen once. This specimen consisted of PBMCs, obtained at follow-up. Receptors originate from a female donor with early-stage non-small cell lung cancer. CDR3s include the opening cysteine and the closing phenylalanine or tryptophan. A D gene is named only where the DNA matches it firmly. For some rows the clone size is stated as once, few or many, or as a class when expanded; others skip it.

TGTGCCAGCAGCCCCAGGGGAGGCAATCAGCCCCAGCATTTT CASSPRGGNQPQHF TRBV6-6 NA TRBJ1-5 NA
TGCAGTGCTACAAAAAGTTGGGAGCAGTTCTTC CSATKSWEQFF TRBV20-1 NA TRBJ2-1 few
TGTGCCAGCAGCTTCTCGGCGGACCCGAACTATGGCTACACCTTC CASSFSADPNYGYTF TRBV11-2 NA TRBJ1-2 few
TGTGCCAGCAGCTTAACGGGACTAGCGGGAGTAGATACGCAGTATTTT CASSLTGLAGVDTQYF TRBV7-9 TRBD2 TRBJ2-3 NA
TGTGCCAGCACTCCAGAGTTCCAAGAGACCCAGTACTTC CASTPEFQETQYF TRBV6-6 NA TRBJ2-5 many
TGTGCCAGCAGTTTATTTAGCGGGAGGGCCGGGGGGCACAATGAGCAGTTCTTC CASSLFSGRAGGHNEQFF TRBV27 TRBD2 TRBJ2-1 many
TGTGCCAGCAGGGCCACTAGCGGGAAGATGTTCTTC CASRATSGKMFF TRBV6-5 TRBD2 TRBJ2-1 NA
TGTGCCAGCAGCTCGGGGGAGGGGACACCCAACACCGGGGAGCTGTTTTTT CASSSGEGTPNTGELFF TRBV11-3 NA TRBJ2-2 many
TGCGCCAGCAGCTCCAGTCTTACCTACGGACAGGGAGGCTACACCTTC CASSSSLTYGQGGYTF TRBV5-1 TRBD1 TRBJ1-2 many
TGCGCCAGCAGCCAAGAGGGGACCCGCCAGGGTCGGGAAAAACTGTTTTTT CASSQEGTRQGREKLFF TRBV4-1 NA TRBJ1-4 NA
TGCAGTGCTCCTCAGGCGGGGGTTTTGGCCCAGTACTTC CSAPQAGVLAQYF TRBV20-1 TRBD2 TRBJ2-5 many
TGTGCCAGCAGTGATTACTTGGACCCCTCAGGGACTGAAGCTTTCTTT CASSDYLDPSGTEAFF TRBV6-1 NA TRBJ1-1 many
TGTGCCTGGAGCTTAACAGGTTTTGGTGGAGCTTTCTTT CAWSLTGFGGAFF TRBV30 NA TRBJ1-1 many
TGCGCCAGCAGCTTGAGATACAATGAGCAGTTCTTC CASSLRYNEQFF TRBV5-1 NA TRBJ2-1 many
TGTGCCAGCAGCTTAGTACAGGAAGAGACCCAGTACTTC CASSLVQEETQYF TRBV7-2 NA TRBJ2-5 many
TGTGCCAGTAGTGCTAGACCGGGACTCCCGCAGTACTTC CASSARPGLPQYF TRBV19 NA TRBJ2-4 few
TGTGCCAGCAGCACGCTACAGGGGTTTAACATTCAGTACTTC CASSTLQGFNIQYF TRBV5-6 TRBD1 TRBJ2-4 many
TGTGCCAGCAGTCGCTCAATAGGGACAGGGGGCAATCAGCCCCAGCATTTT CASSRSIGTGGNQPQHF TRBV27 TRBD1 TRBJ1-5 NA
TGCGCCAGCAGCATCGGAGGACTGGCGGGGAATGAGCAGTTCTTC CASSIGGLAGNEQFF TRBV5-1 NA TRBJ2-1 few
TGCGCCAGCAGCCTGCGGACCTCCGCGGGAGAGCAGTACTTC CASSLRTSAGEQYF TRBV5-1 NA TRBJ2-7 many
TGTGCCAGCATATCAGAGCTCTCCTACGAGCAGTACTTC CASISELSYEQYF TRBV25-1 NA TRBJ2-7 NA
TGTGCCAGCTGTACAGGGGACTTCAATCAGCCCCAGCATTTT CASCTGDFNQPQHF TRBV12-3/TRBV12-4 TRBD1 TRBJ1-5 many
TGCGCCAGCAGCCCCGGACAGGGCTTGGAGACCCAGTACTTC CASSPGQGLETQYF TRBV5-1 TRBD1 TRBJ2-5 few
TGTGCCAGCAGCTTAGGCCGGGAAGTCGAGCAGTACTTC CASSLGREVEQYF TRBV13 NA TRBJ2-7 many
TGTGCCAGCAGGGTGACAGGGGTAACCGGGGAGCTGTTTTTT CASRVTGVTGELFF TRBV12-3/TRBV12-4 TRBD1 TRBJ2-2 few
TGCGCCAGCAGCTATACCGCCGGGGAGCTGTTTTTT CASSYTAGELFF TRBV5-1 NA TRBJ2-2 few
TGCAGCGTTATCGTACAGGATAGCAATCAGCCCCAGCATTTT CSVIVQDSNQPQHF TRBV29-1 NA TRBJ1-5 many
TGTGCCAGCAGCTTGGCCGGCGGGGGGAACACCGGGGAGCTGTTTTTT CASSLAGGGNTGELFF TRBV5-4 TRBD2 TRBJ2-2 many
TGTGCCTCTCAGCGGGTACTAGCGGGCCCATGGGGCACAGATACGCAGTATTTT CASQRVLAGPWGTDTQYF TRBV27 TRBD2 TRBJ2-3 many
TGCGCCAGCACTTTGGACTCCAACACCGGGGAGCTGTTTTTT CASTLDSNTGELFF TRBV5-1 NA TRBJ2-2 NA
TGTGCCAGCAGTGATATAGGGCGATATCTGGCGGGGGACCCAACCTACGAGCAGTACTTC CASSDIGRYLAGDPTYEQYF TRBV2 TRBD2 TRBJ2-7 NA
TGCGCCAGCAGCCGGGACCTAAGCACAGATACGCAGTATTTT CASSRDLSTDTQYF TRBV5-1 NA TRBJ2-3 many
TGTGCCAGCAGCTGGAAAACTAACCCGTTGAAACTGTTTTTT CASSWKTNPLKLFF TRBV13 NA TRBJ1-4 many
TGTGCCAGCAGTGTGGCAGGGGGCAGGGGCTACACCTTC CASSVAGGRGYTF TRBV6-4 TRBD1 TRBJ1-2 few
TGCGCCAGCAGCTTTTCGGGACAGGAGGACACTGAAGCTTTCTTT CASSFSGQEDTEAFF TRBV5-1 TRBD1 TRBJ1-1 many
TGTGCCAGTAGTGGACGAATCGTCACCGGGGAGCTGTTTTTT CASSGRIVTGELFF TRBV19 NA TRBJ2-2 many
TGTGCCAGCAGGCCCTTAGCGGGCGGGGCCAACGTCCTGACTTTC CASRPLAGGANVLTF TRBV12-3/TRBV12-4 TRBD2 TRBJ2-6 NA
TGTGCCTCCTCGCCGGGGGCCAACGAGCAGTACTTC CASSPGANEQYF TRBV7-6 NA TRBJ2-7 NA
TGTGCCAGCTCACCAGACTCCGGGACTCAGAGAGGGGAGCTGTTTTTT CASSPDSGTQRGELFF TRBV18 NA TRBJ2-2 NA
TGTGCCAGCAGCTTATATCCCACCGGGGCCACTGAAGCTTTCTTT CASSLYPTGATEAFF TRBV7-3 NA TRBJ1-1 few
TGCAGCGTCACTACAGGGGGCTGGGCAACTAATGAAAAACTGTTTTTT CSVTTGGWATNEKLFF TRBV29-1 TRBD1 TRBJ1-4 many
TGTGCCAGCACCCTAAGACAGGGCTACAATGAGCAGTTCTTC CASTLRQGYNEQFF TRBV12-3/TRBV12-4 TRBD1 TRBJ2-1 few
TGCAGCGTTCGACACACCGCCTACGAGCAGTACTTC CSVRHTAYEQYF TRBV29-1 NA TRBJ2-7 many
TGTGCCAGCGGGACAGGGACCTATGGCTACACCTTC CASGTGTYGYTF TRBV7-9 TRBD1 TRBJ1-2 many
TGTGCCAGCAGTACCAGGGTGGACGGCTACGAGCAGTACTTC CASSTRVDGYEQYF TRBV6-5 NA TRBJ2-7 few
TGTGCCAGCAGCTTCGAGGCAGGGGACGTATCCAAAAACATTCAGTACTTC CASSFEAGDVSKNIQYF TRBV5-4 NA TRBJ2-4 few
TGCGCCAGCAGCCCCGAGGGGTTTAATGAAAAACTGTTTTTT CASSPEGFNEKLFF TRBV5-1 NA TRBJ1-4 NA
TGTGCCAGCAGTTTACGAGCGGAGAAGTACTACGAGCAGTACTTC CASSLRAEKYYEQYF TRBV27 NA TRBJ2-7 NA
TGCGCCAGCAGCGAAGGTTCTGGCACAGGAGGAGGCTACACCTTC CASSEGSGTGGGYTF TRBV5-1 NA TRBJ1-2 NA
TGTGCCAGTTTTACAGGGGGCACTGAAGCTTTCTTT CASFTGGTEAFF TRBV6-5 TRBD1 TRBJ1-1 many
TGTGCCAGCAGCTCAGGGGGCGCAATGGGCTACACCTTC CASSSGGAMGYTF TRBV11-2 TRBD1 TRBJ1-2 many
TGCAGTGCTAGAGATAGAGAAGCGACGGACGAGCAGTACTTC CSARDREATDEQYF TRBV20-1 NA TRBJ2-7 few
TGCACCCAGGGATCAGGCCTCAGCACAGATACGCAGTATTTT CTQGSGLSTDTQYF TRBV20-1 NA TRBJ2-3 NA